Detailed here is one T cell receptor (beta chain). Antigen unknown. Other nucleotide sequences from this sample produce the same CDR3. These data are taken from a study of cytomegalovirus exposure and HLA in healthy donors. The study's findings and limits: The study designated 150 to 200 TCR beta chains cytomegalovirus-associated. The finding came from a later analysis; first-cohort TCR clusters tended to co-occur in the 90 to 150 validation repertoires.

Germline V CDR1 and CDR2: SGHRS, YFSETQ. There are 14 residues in the CDR3. The V end lost 2 bases, the J end lost 0 bases, and 5 bases lay between the germline ends. Some clones are missing from TCRdb's copy, which holds only in-frame ones; the method was immunoSEQ multiplex PCR. The sample contains about 57,000 clones, more than 85% of which appear only once. The receptor was derived from a young woman in good health and CMV-seronegative. The chain employs TRBV5-1 and TRBJ1-4, with D possibly TRBD1 on 5 matching bases. The sample consisted of PBMCs. CDR3 sequence reads: CASSLGATNEKLFF. Here the CDR3 DNA reads TGCGCCAGCAGCTTAGGGGCAACTAATGAAAAACTGTTTTTT.